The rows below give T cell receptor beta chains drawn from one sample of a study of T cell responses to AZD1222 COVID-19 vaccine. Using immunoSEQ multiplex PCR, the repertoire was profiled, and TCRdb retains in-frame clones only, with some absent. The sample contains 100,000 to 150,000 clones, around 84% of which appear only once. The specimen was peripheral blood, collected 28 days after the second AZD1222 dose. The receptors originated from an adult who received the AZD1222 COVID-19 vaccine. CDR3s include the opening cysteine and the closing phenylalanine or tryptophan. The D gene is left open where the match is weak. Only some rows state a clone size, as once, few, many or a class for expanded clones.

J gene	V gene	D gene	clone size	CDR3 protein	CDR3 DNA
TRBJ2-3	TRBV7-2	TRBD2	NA	CASSLVAGGSTDTQYF	TGTGCCAGCAGCTTAGTTGCGGGGGGCTCCACAGATACGCAGTATTTT
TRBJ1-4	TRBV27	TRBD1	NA	CASSEGAREKLFF	TGTGCCAGCAGCGAGGGGGCTCGGGAAAAACTGTTTTTT
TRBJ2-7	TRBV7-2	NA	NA	CASSLVSGFDYEQYF	TGTGCCAGCAGCTTAGTTTCCGGGTTCGACTACGAGCAGTACTTC
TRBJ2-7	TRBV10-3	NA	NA	CAIGGKGLGVGEQYF	TGTGCCATCGGAGGCAAAGGGTTGGGGGTAGGGGAGCAGTACTTC
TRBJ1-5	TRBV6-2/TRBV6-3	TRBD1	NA	CASSYSIGTDSNQPQHF	TGTGCCAGCAGTTACTCGATCGGGACAGATAGCAATCAGCCCCAGCATTTT
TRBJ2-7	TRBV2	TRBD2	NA	CAVSGTSSEQYF	TGTGCCGTCTCGGGGACTAGCAGTGAGCAGTACTTC
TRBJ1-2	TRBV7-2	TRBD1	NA	CASSLRPGTGGSGYTF	TGTGCCAGCAGCCTACGACCTGGGACAGGGGGCTCTGGCTACACCTTC
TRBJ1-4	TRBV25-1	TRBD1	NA	CASCGTGFCEKLFF	TGTGCCAGCTGCGGGACAGGGTTCTGTGAAAAACTGTTTTTT
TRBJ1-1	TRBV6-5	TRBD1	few	CATGSGQGNTEAFF	TGTGCCACCGGATCGGGACAGGGGAACACTGAAGCTTTCTTT
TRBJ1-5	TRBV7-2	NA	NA	CASSRDVRGGNQPQHF	TGTGCCAGCAGCAGAGATGTCCGGGGTGGGAATCAGCCCCAGCATTTT
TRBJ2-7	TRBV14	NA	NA	CASSRDWNGVQYF	TGTGCCAGCAGCCGGGACTGGAATGGGGTGCAGTACTTC
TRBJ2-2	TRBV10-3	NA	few	CAIRLQGGTGELFF	TGTGCCATCAGATTGCAAGGGGGTACCGGGGAGCTGTTTTTT
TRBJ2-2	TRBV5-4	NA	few	CASSLGSGHNTGELFF	TGTGCCAGCAGCTTGGGATCCGGCCACAACACCGGGGAGCTGTTTTTT
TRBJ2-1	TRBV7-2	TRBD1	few	CASSHDRDPSYNEQFF	TGTGCCAGCAGCCATGACAGGGACCCCTCCTACAATGAGCAGTTCTTC
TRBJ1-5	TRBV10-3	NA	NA	CAISPHNQPQHF	TGTGCCATCAGCCCCCACAATCAGCCCCAGCATTTT